This T cell receptor beta chain derives from a study of molecular identifiers for immune sequencing clone quantification. This clonotype was seen ten or more times. Each CDR3 protein is one row after TCRdb ran MiXCR on the PCR reads. Among approximately 680,000 distinct CDR3 sequences listed, approximately 24% were seen once. This CDR3 has 14 residues. Germline loops: CDR1 LNHDA, CDR2 SQIVND (reference sequence). Unmatched junction bases numbered 2, after V lost 2 bases and J lost 2 bases. The TCR originated in a human donor in good health. Some libraries in this study had Jurkat cell RNA spiked in. The sample comprised naive CD8+ T cells from blood, with Jurkat cell RNA spiked in. Subset defined: FACS-sorted CD8+CD4-CCR7+CD45RA+ naive T cells. The genes are TRBV19 and TRBJ2-7, with 8 bases fitting TRBD1. The CDR3, as DNA: TGTGCCAGTAGTATAACAGGGGGTACCTACGAGCAGTACTTC. Encoded protein: CASSITGGTYEQYF.